These 31 T cell receptor beta chains were all obtained from the same sample, sequenced in a study of spatial heterogeneity in lung cancer. Study conclusions and caveats: Tumor mutation counts were tracked by expanded intratumoral alpha and beta TCR counts.

As to time point: sample taken at primary tumor resection. TCRdb reanalysed the 5' RACE reads using MiXCR and keeps one entry per CDR3 protein. The sample consists of about 15,000 distinct CDR3 sequences, 7.3% of them appearing once. No antigen has been identified for these receptors. The material was lung tumor tissue, obtained at surgery. The source of these receptors is a male donor with early-stage non-small cell lung cancer.

The rearrangement links TRBV9 to TRBJ1-5, with D possibly being TRBD1 (5 bases). The CDR3 is 18 residues long. From germline, CDR1 is SGDLS and CDR2 YYNGEE. The V gene lost 2 bases and the J gene lost 2 bases, with 20 bases spanning the gap. The CDR3 DNA reads TGTGCCAGCAGCGTCGAGACCCCCCGGGGGAGAGGCAATCAGCCCCAGCATTTT. Encoded protein: CASSVETPRGRGNQPQHF.

This clonotype was counted a few times. This sequence joins TRBV20-1 and TRBJ2-7; D ambiguous. The CDR3 has 12 amino acids. Trimming left V 2 bases short and J 5 bases short, with 10 bases between. The germline V gene encodes CDR1 DFQATT and CDR2 SNEGSKA (reference sequence). The CDR3 reads CSARRRVNEQYF. The CDR3 DNA reads TGCAGTGCTAGAAGACGAGTGAACGAGCAGTACTTC.

This clonotype is deemed medium-sized (0.01 to 0.1%). The chain recombines TRBV20-1 with TRBJ1-6, with 9 bases identical to TRBD1. The CDR3 runs to 16 residues. The trim removed 1 base at V and 10 bases at J, leaving 11 bases unmatched. Germline V gene data show CDR1 as DFQATT and CDR2 as SNEGSKA (reference sequence). The CDR3 sequence is CSARVPGQGPESPLHF. CDR3 bases: TGCAGTGCTAGAGTCCCGGGACAGGGACCGGAATCACCCCTCCACTTT.

The sample holds many counts of this clonotype. The gene calls are TRBV6-2 or TRBV6-3 and TRBJ2-7, with a tentative D call TRBD2 (5 bases). The V and J ends lost 4 bases and 0 bases respectively, with 13 bases between them. This CDR3 is 15 amino acids long. Germline V gives CDR1 MNHEY, CDR2 SVGEGT. CDR3 coding DNA: TGTGCCAGCAGTTCCAGGACGGGAATCTCCTACGAGCAGTACTTC. Amino acid sequence: CASSSRTGISYEQYF.

This clonotype was counted at least ten times. The rearrangement links TRBV19 to TRBJ2-2; a possible D gene is TRBD1 (6 bases). This CDR3 has 16 amino acids. Germline V gives CDR1 LNHDA, CDR2 SQIVND (reference sequence). V was clipped by 4 bases and J by 2 bases, with 14 bases between them. The CDR3 loop is CASSSGQRINTGELFF. DNA for the CDR3: TGTGCCAGTAGTAGCGGACAGAGAATCAACACCGGGGAGCTGTTTTTT.

Notes on this clonotype: Given a much more abundant clone one base away, this may be a read error. The chain links TRBV5-1 to TRBJ2-3, with D perhaps matching TRBD1 (5 bases). Germline V gene data show CDR1 as SGHRS and CDR2 as YFSETQ. Trimming removed 5 bases from V and 2 bases from J, with 21 bases in between. CDR3 length: 17 amino acids. The CDR3 DNA follows: TGCGCCAGCAGTTCCCTCGTACAGGCCAATCCCACAGATACGCAGTATTTT. Translating gives CASSSLVQANPTDTQYF.

The chain recombines TRBV6-1 with TRBJ2-6; D ambiguous. CDR1 MNHNS and CDR2 SASEGT come from the germline V gene. The CDR3 contains 14 residues. The germline V and J ends were trimmed by 8 bases and 0 bases, with 8 bases remaining between them. This CDR3 is CASGFVSGANVLTF. The CDR3 region has the DNA TGTGCCAGCGGGTTCGTCTCTGGGGCCAACGTCCTGACTTTC.

This clonotype occurred many times. This chain uses TRBV9 with TRBJ2-3; no definite D call. The CDR3 loop spans 14 amino acids. V was clipped by 2 bases and J by 0 bases, with 7 bases between them. Germline V lookup: CDR1 SGDLS, CDR2 YYNGEE. CDR3 coding DNA: TGTGCCAGCAGCGTTTCAGGAAGCACAGATACGCAGTATTTT. This translates into CASSVSGSTDTQYF.

This clonotype was seen repeatedly, ten times or more. The chain joins TRBV20-1 to TRBJ2-7; 11 nucleotides agree with TRBD2. This CDR3 contains 14 residues. Looked up from germline, CDR1 is DFQATT and CDR2 is SNEGSKA (reference sequence). V gave up 6 bases and J gave up 5 bases; unmatched junction bases: 9. Written as DNA, the CDR3 is TGCAGTGCGAAGGAGACTAGCGGGAAGGACGAGCAGTACTTC. This translates into CSAKETSGKDEQYF.

The V call is TRBV6-2 or TRBV6-3, the J call TRBJ2-4; perhaps TRBD2 as D (6 bases). This CDR3 comprises 18 residues. The V gene's germline CDR1 is MNHEY and CDR2 SVGEGT. Trimming removed 2 bases from V and 0 bases from J, with 17 bases in between. The CDR3 nucleotides read TGTGCCAGCAGTTACAATCCGAGCGGGCCTCCAGCCAAAAACATTCAGTACTTC. Protein product: CASSYNPSGPPAKNIQYF.

This clonotype was counted at least ten times. This chain joins TRBV7-2 and TRBJ2-3, with TRBD2 matching over 7 bases. Germline CDR1 and CDR2: SGHTA and FQGNSA. The CDR3 extends over 15 amino acids. V trimming: 5 bases; J trimming: 2 bases; junction bases outside the gene matches: 7. CDR3 protein: CASSKDRDYTDTQYF. As DNA, the CDR3 is TGTGCCAGCAGCAAAGACCGGGACTACACAGATACGCAGTATTTT.

The chain links TRBV10-3 to TRBJ2-3; TRBD2 might be the D (5 bases). Trimming removed 5 bases at V and 0 bases at J, with 12 bases between. The CDR3 sequence is 15 residues long. Germline loops: CDR1 ENHRY, CDR2 SYGVKD. The CDR3 coding sequence is TGTGCCATCAGTCGAGCGGATTCTAGCACAGATACGCAGTATTTT. Amino acid sequence: CAISRADSSTDTQYF.

This clonotype was detected ten times or more. The chain employs TRBV20-1 and TRBJ1-4; D is possibly TRBD1 (6 bases). The CDR3 covers 16 residues. Per germline, CDR1 DFQATT and CDR2 SNEGSKA (reference sequence). V shed 2 bases and J shed 8 bases, with 21 bases lying between them. The CDR3 reads CSARPSTTGSGEKLFF. DNA for the CDR3: TGCAGTGCTAGACCCTCTACGACAGGTAGCGGGGAAAAACTGTTTTTT.

This clonotype is medium-sized (0.01 to 0.1%) by share. The genes are TRBV18 and TRBJ2-3; TRBD2 matches at 7 bases. This CDR3 contains 15 residues. From germline, CDR1 is KGHSH and CDR2 LQKENI. Unmatched junction bases numbered 6, after V lost 0 bases and J lost 6 bases. The DNA of the CDR3 is TGTGCCAGCTCACCACCGTCTAGCGGAGGGGATACGCAGTATTTT. Its protein product is CASSPPSSGGDTQYF.

This sequence joins TRBV10-3 and TRBJ2-6, with 7 positions matching TRBD1. V dropped 4 bases and J dropped 3; count of bases not matched to a gene: 9. The CDR3 has 17 amino acids. Germline lookup yields CDR1 ENHRY and CDR2 SYGVKD. The CDR3 bases are TGTGCCATCAGTGGAAGCTCAACAGGGGTTGGGGCCAACGTCCTGACTTTC. The encoded protein is CAISGSSTGVGANVLTF.

This clonotype was counted at least ten times. The genes are TRBV6-6 and TRBJ1-1, with 7 bases identical to TRBD1. This CDR3 is built from 16 residues. The J segment lost 3 bases and the V segment lost 6 bases, leaving 13 bases of the junction unmatched. Germline V gene lookup returns CDR1 MNHNY and CDR2 SVGAGI (reference sequence). CDR3 in DNA: TGTGCCAGCAGCCGAAGACAGGGAGGAAAATACACTGAAGCTTTCTTT. Residues: CASSRRQGGKYTEAFF.

The chain has TRBV20-1 and TRBJ1-3, with 9 bases aligning to TRBD1. Germline V gene data show CDR1 as DFQATT and CDR2 as SNEGSKA (reference sequence). V was pared by 4 bases and J by 4 bases, with 14 bases of the junction left unmatched. This CDR3 comprises 17 residues. DNA of the CDR3: TGCAGTGCTAACCCGGGACAGGGACTAATGGGGGGAAACACCATATATTTT. Its protein product is CSANPGQGLMGGNTIYF.

V gene TRBV20-1 combines with J gene TRBJ2-2; 7 bases line up with TRBD1. J gave up 6 bases and V 4 bases, and 5 bases lay outside the gene matches. The CDR3 runs 13 residues. Germline CDR1 reads DFQATT; CDR2 reads SNEGSKA (reference sequence). The CDR3 coding sequence is TGCAGTGCTAACAGGGGAAGGTCCGGGGAGCTGTTTTTT. Translating it yields CSANRGRSGELFF.

This clonotype was counted ten times or more. A read error may account for a junction end that differs from germline. The chain uses TRBV7-3 and TRBJ2-7; D is uncertain. This CDR3 comprises 16 residues. CDR1 SGHTA and CDR2 FQGTGA come from the germline V gene. CDR3 in DNA: TGTGCCAGCAGCCTAACCCCAAGCCTCGTTTTCTACGAGCAGTACTTC. This gives the protein CASSLTPSLVFYEQYF.

This clonotype was recorded many times. The chain has TRBV29-1 and TRBJ2-7, with D maybe TRBD1 (6 bases). Germline V gene lookup returns CDR1 SQVTM and CDR2 ANQGSEA. CDR3 length: 14 amino acids. V shed 6 bases and J shed 6 bases, with 21 bases lying between them. In DNA form, the CDR3 reads TGCAGCGTCCGAGTGGACCAACCCAGGGGCGAGCAGTACTTC. It yields the protein CSVRVDQPRGEQYF.

The chain recombines TRBV19 with TRBJ1-4; TRBD1 is a possible D gene (6 bases). The V gene lost 4 bases and the J gene lost 0 bases, with 21 bases spanning the gap. This CDR3 region has 19 residues. Germline CDR1 reads LNHDA; CDR2 reads SQIVND (reference sequence). CDR3 in DNA: TGTGCCAGTAGTAAGTATAGGACAGCGAGCCTTTCAACTAATGAAAAACTGTTTTTT. Amino acids: CASSKYRTASLSTNEKLFF.

This clonotype was observed a handful of times. The V call is TRBV5-1, the J call TRBJ2-3; tentative D call: TRBD1 (5 bases). CDR3 length: 13 residues. The V end lost 4 bases, the J end lost 1 base, and 7 bases lay between the germline ends. Germline V CDR1 and CDR2: SGHRS, YFSETQ. CDR3 residues: CASSVGGTDTQYF. The CDR3 coding sequence is TGCGCCAGCAGCGTAGGGGGCACAGATACGCAGTATTTT.

At least ten counts were recorded for this clonotype. The rearrangement joins TRBV7-2 to TRBJ1-1, with no clear D. The CDR3 contains 15 residues. Trimming pared 5 bases from V and 5 bases from J, leaving 18 bases between. CDR1 SGHTA and CDR2 FQGNSA come from the germline V gene. DNA for the CDR3: TGTGCCAGCAGCCCCTTCAGAGAGGGTAGGACTGAAGCTTTCTTT. Amino acids: CASSPFREGRTEAFF.

This clonotype was seen ten or more times. This chain connects TRBV6-1 to TRBJ2-7; weak D call: TRBD2 (6 bases). The germline V gene encodes CDR1 MNHNS and CDR2 SASEGT. The CDR3 contains 14 residues. V lost 0 bases, J lost 7 bases, and 13 bases lay in between. The CDR3 loop is CASSEAGQRGEQYV. The CDR3 DNA reads TGTGCCAGCAGTGAAGCGGGCCAACGGGGGGAGCAGTACGTC.

The chain uses TRBV30 and TRBJ1-1; 7 bases map to TRBD1. This CDR3 has 14 amino acids. Germline values: CDR1 GTSNPN, CDR2 SVGIG (reference sequence). J gave up 4 bases and V 1 base, and 6 bases lay outside the gene matches. The CDR3 DNA reads TGTGCCTGGAGTGAAGCACAGGGGATCACTGAAGCTTTCTTT. This codes for CAWSEAQGITEAFF.

This clonotype has only a few counts. This sequence joins TRBV20-1 and TRBJ2-1; D unclear. Trimming removed 3 bases at V and 9 bases at J, with 12 bases between. Looked up from germline, CDR1 is DFQATT and CDR2 is SNEGSKA (reference sequence). This CDR3 region has 12 residues. The CDR3 coding sequence is TGCAGTGCTAGCGACCTGACAAGTGAGCAGTTCTTC. Its protein is CSASDLTSEQFF.

This clonotype was counted many times. The rearrangement links TRBV25-1 to TRBJ2-3, with 12 nucleotides matching TRBD2. The J segment lost 3 bases and the V segment lost 3 bases, leaving 4 bases of the junction unmatched. CDR3 length equals 16 residues. Germline V gives CDR1 MGHDK, CDR2 SYGVNS. CDR3 coding DNA: TGTGCCAGCAGTGATCCCGGACTAGCGGGAACAGATACGCAGTATTTT. This codes for CASSDPGLAGTDTQYF. Looking up the rest from reference TRBV25-1 and TRBJ2-3 gives the full variable domain: EADIYQTPRYLVIGTGKKITLECSQTMGHDKMYWYQQDPGMELHLIHYSYGVNSTEKGDLSSESTVSRIRTEHFPLTLESARPSHTSQYLCASSDPGLAGTDTQYFGPGTRLTVL.

This clonotype was detected only a few times. The chain carries TRBV2 and TRBJ2-5, with TRBD1 matching 10 bases. The germline V gene encodes CDR1 SNHLY and CDR2 FYNNEI. This CDR3 is built from 14 residues. The ends lost 7 bases at V and 5 bases at J; junction bases unmatched: 7. DNA of the CDR3: TGTGCCAGCACCGCCCTGACAGGGGGCGAGACCCAGTACTTC. Its translation is CASTALTGGETQYF.

This clonotype was detected only a few times. This chain joins TRBV6-5 and TRBJ1-1; possible D gene TRBD1, 5 bases. The V end lost 4 bases, the J end lost 4 bases, and 13 bases lay between the germline ends. CDR1 is MNHEY, CDR2 SVGAGI, per germline. There are 14 residues in the CDR3. Here the CDR3 DNA reads TGTGCCAGCAGTTGGACGGTGGGGGGCACTGAAGCTTTCTTT. Residues: CASSWTVGGTEAFF.

This clonotype showed up just a few times. This chain links TRBV11-2 with TRBJ2-4; maybe TRBD1 (5 bases). The CDR3 is 15 residues long. Germline CDR1 SGHAT, CDR2 FQNNGV. Trimming took 5 bases from V and 3 from J, leaving 14 bases between them. In nucleotides, the CDR3 is TGTGCCAGCAGCACCTCGGCAGGGTACAAAAACATTCAGTACTTC. Its protein product is CASSTSAGYKNIQYF. The variable domain in full, completed from reference TRBV11-2 and TRBJ2-4, reads EAGVAQSPRYKIIEKRQSVAFWCNPISGHATLYWYQQILGQGPKLLIQFQNNGVVDDSQLPKDRFSAERLKGVDSTLKIQPAKLEDSAVYLCASSTSAGYKNIQYFGAGTRLSVL.

This clonotype was recorded at least ten times. The chain employs TRBV18 and TRBJ2-1; no definite D call. V lost 1 base, J lost 6 bases, and 10 bases lay in between. The CDR3 has 14 amino acids. CDR1 is KGHSH, CDR2 LQKENI, per germline. In DNA, the CDR3 is TGTGCCAGCTCACCACAGTTAATCGTCAATGAGCAGTTCTTC. Protein sequence: CASSPQLIVNEQFF.